These T cell receptor beta chains were read from a single sample in a study of shared clonotypes between healthy human individuals. Method: immunoSEQ multiplex PCR; TCRdb's copy keeps in-frame clones and lacks some. This sample has around 2,100,000 clones, with about 95% found just once. The sample consisted of naive CD8+ T cells sorted from blood. All receptors derive from a man aged 18-30 years in good health. The CDR3 runs from the conserved cysteine through the conserved F or W. A D gene is named only where the DNA matches it firmly. Size tells how often a clone was seen (once, few, many) or the class of an expanded clone, and some rows leave it out.

j_call d_call v_call clone_size cdr3_nt cdr3_aa
TRBJ1-6 . TRBV5-4 . TGTGCCAGCAGGACAGGCGTTAATTCACCCCTCCACTTT CASRTGVNSPLHF
TRBJ2-5 TRBD2 TRBV15 once TGTGCCACCAGCCCCCATTGGGAGGGGCAAGAGACCCAGTACTTC CATSPHWEGQETQYF
TRBJ2-1 . TRBV5-1 . TGCGCCAGCAGCTTGGTCGGGATCTCCTACAATGAGCAGTTCTTC CASSLVGISYNEQFF
TRBJ2-2 . TRBV6-1 . TGTGCCAGCAGTGAAGGCTATGCCGGGGAGCTGTTTTTT CASSEGYAGELFF
TRBJ1-1 . TRBV19 . TGTGCCAGTAGTTGGACTATTAACACTGAAGCTTTCTTT CASSWTINTEAFF
TRBJ2-7 TRBD1 TRBV29-1 . TGCAGCGTTGGAGGGACAGGAAGATCCTACGAGCAGTACTTC CSVGGTGRSYEQYF
TRBJ1-5 . TRBV21-1 once TGTGCCAGCAGCAAACGGGGGACAGGGGGTCTCAATCAGCCCCAGCATTTT CASSKRGTGGLNQPQHF
TRBJ2-7 TRBD1 TRBV27 . TGTGCCAGCAGTTCCCCAGGGGGCGCGTACGAGCAGTACTTC CASSSPGGAYEQYF
TRBJ2-7 . TRBV6-1 . TGTGCCAGCAGTGAAGTTACCGAGCAGTACTTC CASSEVTEQYF
TRBJ2-5 . TRBV4-1 . TGCGCCAGCAGCCAAGTACTGGGCAGCGAACCCGGGGAGACCCAGTACTTC CASSQVLGSEPGETQYF
TRBJ2-1 . TRBV5-6 . TGTGCCAGCAGCTTGTTTGCCGCAAAGGATGAGCAGTTCTTC CASSLFAAKDEQFF
TRBJ1-5 . TRBV30 . TGTGCCTGGAGTGGAGCAGAGCATAGCAATCAGCCCCAGCATTTT CAWSGAEHSNQPQHF
TRBJ2-3 TRBD2 TRBV7-9 . TGTGCCAGCAGCCCGGGACTAGCGGGGGTTACAGATACGCAGTATTTT CASSPGLAGVTDTQYF
TRBJ2-7 . TRBV19 . TGTGCCAGTAGTCCGGGACCACCCTACGAGCAGTACTTC CASSPGPPYEQYF
TRBJ1-5 TRBD1 TRBV19 . TGTGCCAGTAGTATCGGGGCCGACAGGGGGCCTAGCAATCAGCCCCAGCATTTT CASSIGADRGPSNQPQHF
TRBJ2-7 . TRBV5-1 . TGCGCCAGCAGCTTGACAGACCCCCTGCCTTACGAGCAGTACTTC CASSLTDPLPYEQYF
TRBJ2-3 . TRBV27 once TGTGCCAGCAGTTTATGGGGACACGGAACAAATACGCAGTATTTT CASSLWGHGTNTQYF
TRBJ2-2 TRBD2 TRBV13 . TGTGCCAGCTTCTTAGCGGGAGCGGGCACCGGGGAGCTGTTTTTT CASFLAGAGTGELFF
TRBJ1-1 TRBD1 TRBV28 . TGTGCCAGCTGTAACAGGGGGCTGAACACTGAAGCTTTCTTT CASCNRGLNTEAFF
TRBJ2-7 . TRBV27 . TGTGCCAGCAGCCCAACAGATACCTACGAGCAGTACTTC CASSPTDTYEQYF
TRBJ2-1 . TRBV2 . TGTGCCAGCAGTGAAGTCCCTCTTTCCTACAATGAGCAGTTCTTC CASSEVPLSYNEQFF
TRBJ2-2 . TRBV7-6 . TGTGCCAGCAGCTCCGAATCGGGGGAGCTGTTTTTT CASSSESGELFF
TRBJ2-1 TRBD1 TRBV27 once TGTGCCAGCAGTTGGGGACAGGGGAAAGGGCAGTTCTTC CASSWGQGKGQFF
TRBJ2-1 . TRBV5-4 . TGTGCCAGCAGCTTGGTCACCTCCAATGAGCAGTTCTTC CASSLVTSNEQFF
TRBJ2-7 . TRBV21-1 . TGTGCCAGCAGCACACAAGTTTCTGCGGGACAGGGATCCTACGAGCAGTACTTC CASSTQVSAGQGSYEQYF
TRBJ1-1 . TRBV27 . TGTGCCAGCAGTTTATTCCCGGGGGCGGGCACTGAAGCTTTCTTT CASSLFPGAGTEAFF
TRBJ2-7 TRBD1 TRBV11-2 . TGTGCCAGCATGAGGCAGGGGGAGTACTACGAGCAGTACTTC CASMRQGEYYEQYF
TRBJ1-6 . TRBV7-9 . TGTGCCAGCAGCCTCTACAAGGGCCTGGCCCTCCACTTT CASSLYKGLALHF
TRBJ2-7 . TRBV27 once TGTGCCAGCAGTTTCAGCAGGGAAGGACTGTGGGAGCAGTACTTC CASSFSREGLWEQYF
TRBJ2-2 TRBD1 TRBV25-1 . TGTGCCAGCAGCAGGACAGGGGGTGGCGGGGAGCTGTTTTTT CASSRTGGGGELFF
TRBJ2-7 TRBD2 TRBV27 . TGTGCCAGCAGTCCATCGGCGGGAGAAGGGTTCTACGAGCAGTACTTC CASSPSAGEGFYEQYF
TRBJ1-2 . TRBV28 . TGTGCCAGCAGTTCACAGAGGAACTATGGCTACACCTTC CASSSQRNYGYTF
TRBJ1-1 . TRBV19 . TGTGCCAGTAGTATGTCAGGAGATTCTGAAGCTTTCTTT CASSMSGDSEAFF
TRBJ2-7 . TRBV28 . TGTGCCAGCACGAACCCGGACGAATACGAGCAGTACTTC CASTNPDEYEQYF
TRBJ2-7 . TRBV2 . TGTGCCAGCAGACAGGGTAGGTCTTCCTACGAGCAGTACTTC CASRQGRSSYEQYF
TRBJ1-2 TRBD1 TRBV6-1 . TGTGCCAGCAAGGGACAGCTTTATCATGGCTACACCTTC CASKGQLYHGYTF
TRBJ2-7 TRBD1 TRBV27 . TGTGCCAGCAGTCTGGGACAGGGGGCCTACGAGCAGTACTTC CASSLGQGAYEQYF
TRBJ1-1 . TRBV19 once TGTGCCAGTAGTATCGGGGGGTACACTGAAGCTTTCTTT CASSIGGYTEAFF
TRBJ1-2 TRBD1 TRBV7-9 . TGTGCCAGCAGCCCACAGGGGTATGGCTACACCTTC CASSPQGYGYTF
TRBJ2-5 . TRBV1 . TGCACCAGCAGCCAAGATAATGCGGGAGGGGGGTACGGTAAGGAAGAGACCCAGTACTTC CTSSQDNAGGGYGKEETQYF
TRBJ1-1 TRBD1 TRBV11-2 . TGTGCCAGCAGCTTAGAACAGGGGGAAGGGAACACTGAAGCTTTCTTT CASSLEQGEGNTEAFF
TRBJ2-7 TRBD1 TRBV4-3 . TGCGCCAGCAGCCAATCTCTCGGACAGGGGTTCGACGAGCAGTACTTC CASSQSLGQGFDEQYF
TRBJ2-1 . TRBV19 . TGTGCCAGTAGTATCGGGGGAGGACTTTACAATGAGCAGTTCTTC CASSIGGGLYNEQFF
TRBJ1-2 . TRBV9 . TGTGCCAGCAGCGTAGCTATGTTATCGGGAGCTTCTGGCTACACCTTC CASSVAMLSGASGYTF
TRBJ1-1 . TRBV27 . TGTGCCAGCAGTGTGGGGGTAGCGAACACTGAAGCTTTCTTT CASSVGVANTEAFF
TRBJ2-7 . TRBV4-1 . TGCGCCAGCAGCCCGAGGATCTACTACGAGCAGTACTTC CASSPRIYYEQYF
TRBJ2-1 . TRBV5-1 . TGCGCCAGCAGCTTGGCCCCTTACAATGAGCAGTTCTTC CASSLAPYNEQFF
TRBJ2-3 TRBD2 TRBV6-9 . TGTGCCAGCAGTTCCCCTGGGGGACTAGCGGGTTTTAGCACAGATACGCAGTATTTT CASSSPGGLAGFSTDTQYF
TRBJ2-7 . TRBV9 . TGTGCCAGCAGCCCGGAGGGATTGGAGCAGTACTTC CASSPEGLEQYF
TRBJ2-2 . TRBV13 . TGTGCCAGCAGCTTTGAGGGGATTACCGGGGAGCTGTTTTTT CASSFEGITGELFF
TRBJ2-7 . TRBV5-6 once TGTGCCAGCAGGTCAATGGGTTACGAGCAGTACTTC CASRSMGYEQYF